This paragraph covers one TCR beta chain sequence. Its antigen remains unknown. This record comes from a study of cytomegalovirus exposure and HLA in healthy donors. Overall study results and limits: According to an earlier analysis, most TCR beta V segments yielded productive rearrangements about 87% or about 30% of the time. Analysis was carried out at a later point, and it linked a missense DCLRE1C variant to TCR beta V- and J-gene trimming.

13 Jbeta primers and 60 Vbeta primers were used for the PCR. Profiled with immunoSEQ multiplex PCR; TCRdb holds only in-frame clones, not every one. Among about 160,000 clones listed, over 75% were seen once. Trimming took off 3 bases at V and 8 bases at J, with 9 bases between the two ends. Germline-derived CDR1 and CDR2 are SGDLS and YYNGEE. The CDR3 runs 12 residues. The sample was PBMCs. The source of this sequence is a man between 50 and 59 years old in good health and CMV-seropositive. V usage is TRBV9 and J usage is TRBJ2-4; D remains unclear. Here the CDR3 reads CASSGPTHIQYF. CDR3 sequence (DNA): TGTGCCAGCAGCGGGCCCACGCACATTCAGTACTTC.